Listed below are T cell receptor beta chains from one sample, sequenced in a study of cytomegalovirus exposure and HLA in healthy donors. Clones were read by immunoSEQ multiplex PCR, and TCRdb kept only the in-frame ones, dropping some. The table includes around 95,000 clones, 75% to 90% detected once. Sequencing input: PBMCs. All receptors derive from a man younger than 35 in good health and CMV-seropositive. Both conserved end residues are part of each CDR3. A D gene is named only where the DNA matches it firmly. The size entry is marked missing in some rows and otherwise reads once, few, many or a size class.

V gene: TRBV4-2
J gene: TRBJ2-1
clone size: .
D gene: TRBD2
CDR3 DNA: TGTGCCAGCAGCCCGGGACTAGCGGAGGACAATGAGCAGTTCTTC
CDR3 protein: CASSPGLAEDNEQFF

V gene: TRBV5-1
J gene: TRBJ2-5
clone size: .
D gene: TRBD2
CDR3 DNA: TGCGCCAGCAGCTTAAGCGGGAGGAATTGGGAGACCCAGTACTTC
CDR3 protein: CASSLSGRNWETQYF

V gene: TRBV5-6
J gene: TRBJ2-5
clone size: .
D gene: .
CDR3 DNA: TGTGCCAGCAGCTTGGATCTAGGGAGGCACCAAGAGACCCAGTACTTC
CDR3 protein: CASSLDLGRHQETQYF

V gene: TRBV28
J gene: TRBJ1-2
clone size: .
D gene: TRBD1
CDR3 DNA: TGTGCCAGCAGTAACGGACAGGGGGCCAACTATGGCTACACCTTC
CDR3 protein: CASSNGQGANYGYTF

V gene: TRBV28
J gene: TRBJ1-2
clone size: .
D gene: TRBD1
CDR3 DNA: TGTGCCAGCAGGGAACAGGGGAACTATGGCTACACCTTC
CDR3 protein: CASREQGNYGYTF

V gene: TRBV5-1
J gene: TRBJ2-1
clone size: .
D gene: .
CDR3 DNA: TGCGCCAGCAGCTTATCAGTTATGGAGCAGTTCTTC
CDR3 protein: CASSLSVMEQFF

V gene: TRBV6-5
J gene: TRBJ2-2
clone size: .
D gene: .
CDR3 DNA: TGTGCCACTAGGGGCCAAACGAACACCGGGGAGCTGTTTTTT
CDR3 protein: CATRGQTNTGELFF

V gene: TRBV9
J gene: TRBJ2-5
clone size: .
D gene: .
CDR3 DNA: TGTGCCAGCAGCGTAGTAGGGGGTGGGCAAGAGACCCAGTACTTC
CDR3 protein: CASSVVGGGQETQYF

V gene: TRBV6-6
J gene: TRBJ1-5
clone size: .
D gene: .
CDR3 DNA: TGTGCCAGCACAGACCGGGACACATATAGCAATCAGCCCCAGCATTTT
CDR3 protein: CASTDRDTYSNQPQHF

V gene: TRBV12-5
J gene: TRBJ1-1
clone size: .
D gene: .
CDR3 DNA: TGTGCTAGTAAGGCGGGCTCGGGGACTGAAGCTTTCTTT
CDR3 protein: CASKAGSGTEAFF

V gene: TRBV5-4
J gene: TRBJ2-7
clone size: .
D gene: .
CDR3 DNA: TGTGCCAGCAGCGCACACAGGGTTGGCTACGAGCAGTACTTC
CDR3 protein: CASSAHRVGYEQYF

V gene: TRBV6-1
J gene: TRBJ2-2
clone size: .
D gene: .
CDR3 DNA: TGTGCCAGCAGTGAGAGATGGGTAAACAGGGCTATCGGGGAGCTGTTTTTT
CDR3 protein: CASSERWVNRAIGELFF

V gene: TRBV5-1
J gene: TRBJ2-1
clone size: once
D gene: TRBD2
CDR3 DNA: TGCGCCAGCAGTACGGCGGGACTAGCCGTTTACAATGAGCAGTTCTTC
CDR3 protein: CASSTAGLAVYNEQFF

V gene: TRBV9
J gene: TRBJ2-5
clone size: .
D gene: TRBD1
CDR3 DNA: TGTGCCAGCAGCGTATTCGGTGGGGACAGGGGGGTAGAGACCCAGTACTTC
CDR3 protein: CASSVFGGDRGVETQYF

V gene: TRBV10-2
J gene: TRBJ1-5
clone size: .
D gene: .
CDR3 DNA: TGCGCCAGCAGCGAAGGGAGGAGCGATCAGCCCCAGCATTTT
CDR3 protein: CASSEGRSDQPQHF

V gene: TRBV19
J gene: TRBJ2-2
clone size: .
D gene: TRBD1
CDR3 DNA: TGTGCCAGTACCCGATTTAGGGGGCAATCCACCGGGGAGCTGTTTTTT
CDR3 protein: CASTRFRGQSTGELFF

V gene: TRBV6-5
J gene: TRBJ1-3
clone size: .
D gene: .
CDR3 DNA: TGTGCCAGCAGTTACTCGGCGGCAAACTCTGGAAACACCATATATTTT
CDR3 protein: CASSYSAANSGNTIYF

V gene: TRBV7-3
J gene: TRBJ2-1
clone size: few
D gene: TRBD2
CDR3 DNA: TGTGCCAGCAGCTTAGCGGGAGCGGTAAATGAGCAGTTCTTC
CDR3 protein: CASSLAGAVNEQFF

V gene: TRBV5-1
J gene: TRBJ2-3
clone size: .
D gene: TRBD1
CDR3 DNA: TGCGCCAGCAGCTCGACAGGGGGCACAGATACGCAGTATTTT
CDR3 protein: CASSSTGGTDTQYF

V gene: TRBV5-4
J gene: TRBJ1-4
clone size: .
D gene: TRBD1
CDR3 DNA: TGTGCCAGCAGCCGAACAGGGGGCAGGGAAAAACTGTTTTTT
CDR3 protein: CASSRTGGREKLFF

V gene: TRBV28
J gene: TRBJ1-3
clone size: .
D gene: TRBD1
CDR3 DNA: TGTGCCAGCAGTTCAGGGGGGAGGAATGGAAACACCATATATTTT
CDR3 protein: CASSSGGRNGNTIYF

V gene: TRBV2
J gene: TRBJ2-1
clone size: .
D gene: .
CDR3 DNA: TGTGCCAGCAGCGCGGGGCTCTACAATGAGCAGTTCTTC
CDR3 protein: CASSAGLYNEQFF

V gene: TRBV5-5
J gene: TRBJ1-2
clone size: .
D gene: .
CDR3 DNA: TGTGCCAGCAGCTTATCAGATGGGCCCCTGTATGGCTACACCTTC
CDR3 protein: CASSLSDGPLYGYTF

V gene: TRBV7-9
J gene: TRBJ1-4
clone size: .
D gene: .
CDR3 DNA: TGTGCCAGCAGCGCCTCATTGGGGAGTGAAAAACTGTTTTTT
CDR3 protein: CASSASLGSEKLFF

V gene: TRBV27
J gene: TRBJ1-2
clone size: .
D gene: TRBD1
CDR3 DNA: TGTGCCAGCAGTGGAGGGACAGGGGTAGAGGGCTACACCTTC
CDR3 protein: CASSGGTGVEGYTF

V gene: TRBV5-1
J gene: TRBJ1-1
clone size: .
D gene: TRBD1
CDR3 DNA: TGCGCCAGCAGCTTCCAGGGGGCTAGTGAAGCTTTCTTT
CDR3 protein: CASSFQGASEAFF

V gene: TRBV10-3
J gene: TRBJ2-7
clone size: .
D gene: TRBD1
CDR3 DNA: TGTGCCATCAGCGAGGGGGCCTACAACTCCTACGAGCAGTACTTC
CDR3 protein: CAISEGAYNSYEQYF

V gene: TRBV1
J gene: TRBJ2-5
clone size: once
D gene: .
CDR3 DNA: TGCACCAGCAGCCAAGACCCGCCGACAGGGGGTGGCCAAGAGACCCAGTACTTC
CDR3 protein: CTSSQDPPTGGGQETQYF